The 7 T cell receptor beta chains below come from one sample, sequenced in a study of shared clonotypes between healthy human individuals. It was CD45RO-negative cells, positively selected for CCR7, that made up naive CD8 cells, with terminally differentiated effector memory CD45RA+ cells excluded. The data were produced by immunoSEQ multiplex PCR, yet TCRdb's version contains in-frame clones alone and is incomplete. The sample has roughly 2.1 million clones; 93% are singletons. Input material: naive CD8+ T cells from PBMCs. The receptors were sampled from a man between 18 and 35 years old in good health. Some clones in this sample may be carry-over from other donors' samples.

The rearrangement links TRBV9 to TRBJ2-7; D assignment may be TRBD1 or TRBD2 (5 bases each). The CDR3 is made up of 14 amino acids. Germline lookup yields CDR1 SGDLS and CDR2 YYNGEE. The V end was cut by 3 bases, the J end by 4 bases, with 14 bases between. In DNA form, the CDR3 reads TGTGCCAGCAGCGCCTGGGACGGACAATACGAGCAGTACTTC. It yields the protein CASSAWDGQYEQYF.

This clone was detected only once. This rearrangement joins TRBV7-9 to TRBJ2-3, with TRBD2 matching 10 bases. The CDR3 runs to 16 residues. Trimming took 6 bases from V and 4 from J; bases not matched to a gene: 10. Germline CDR1 and CDR2: SEHNR and FQNEAQ (reference sequence). The CDR3 DNA reads TGTGCCAGCAGAATTCCAAGCGGGAGGGCCCCAGATACGCAGTATTTT. Translating gives CASRIPSGRAPDTQYF.

CDR3 DNA sequence: TGTGCCAGCAGTTTTGTCCCCGGGATGAACACTGAAGCTTTCTTT. As protein: CASSFVPGMNTEAFF. V gene TRBV28 combines with J gene TRBJ1-1, with D hard to call. This CDR3 comprises 15 residues. Trimming pared 3 bases from V and 0 bases from J, leaving 11 bases between. Germline loops: CDR1 MDHEN, CDR2 SYDVKM.

V and J are TRBV11-2 and TRBJ2-1; D could derive from TRBD1 or TRBD2 (6 bases each). V gave up 5 bases and J gave up 0 bases, with 14 bases separating them. The CDR3 has 16 residues. In germline, CDR1 is SGHAT, CDR2 FQNNGV. Here the CDR3 reads CASSRGLTSSYNEQFF. The CDR3 DNA reads TGTGCCAGCAGCCGGGGGCTTACAAGCTCCTACAATGAGCAGTTCTTC.

The gene calls are TRBV7-9 and TRBJ2-7; 16 nucleotides line up with TRBD2. V lost 8 bases and J lost 3; bases outside the gene matches: 10. CDR3 size: 17 residues. CDR1 is SEHNR, CDR2 FQNEAQ, per germline (reference sequence). CDR3: CASLPGLAGGNFYEQYF. The CDR3 bases are TGTGCCAGCCTCCCGGGACTAGCGGGAGGGAACTTCTACGAGCAGTACTTC.

This chain joins TRBV11-2 and TRBJ2-7, with D perhaps matching TRBD2 (5 bases). Trimming cost V 0 bases and J 2 bases, with 11 bases left between them. Germline CDR1 and CDR2: SGHAT and FQNNGV. This CDR3 has 15 amino acids. CDR3 sequence: CASSLEPSSTYEQYF. CDR3 coding DNA: TGTGCCAGCAGCTTAGAACCTAGCTCTACCTACGAGCAGTACTTC.

V usage is TRBV7-3 and J usage is TRBJ2-2; D gene ambiguous. V was trimmed by 4 bases and J by 0 bases, leaving 15 bases between them. CDR3 length: 17 residues. Germline V CDR1 and CDR2: SGHTA, FQGTGA. The CDR3, as DNA: TGTGCCAGCAGCTCAAGGGCAGGAGACCCGAACACCGGGGAGCTGTTTTTT. Translating it yields CASSSRAGDPNTGELFF. The entire variable domain, with the rest obtained from reference TRBV7-3 and TRBJ2-2, is as follows: GAGVSQTPSNKVTEKGKYVELRCDPISGHTALYWYRQSLGQGPEFLIYFQGTGAADDSGLPNDRFFAVRPEGSVSTLKIQRTERGDSAVYLCASSSRAGDPNTGELFFGEGSRLTVL.